These T cell receptor beta chains were read from a single sample in a study of blood T cell repertoires in COVID-19. TCRdb keeps only in-frame clones here, not all; method: immunoSEQ multiplex PCR. Here the sample spans a few hundred thousand clones, about nine tenths being singletons. The sample was peripheral blood. The receptors stem from a person aged 18 to 29 with COVID-19, enrolled during active disease. Both conserved end residues are part of each CDR3. Each record gives: V gene, CDR3 protein.

v_call: TRBV9; cdr3_aa: CASSVGGTSGYNEQFF
v_call: TRBV21-1; cdr3_aa: CASRGQGLDEQYF
v_call: TRBV6-2/TRBV6-3; cdr3_aa: CASSSQVGLAQHF
v_call: TRBV14; cdr3_aa: CASSQDRGRGTEAFF
v_call: TRBV6-1; cdr3_aa: CASSENPRDEQYF
v_call: TRBV3-1/TRBV3-2; cdr3_aa: CASSQDSGGGQPQHF
v_call: TRBV7-9; cdr3_aa: CASSPRPGQGTGEQYF
v_call: TRBV6-5; cdr3_aa: CASSYSQGVGETQYF
v_call: TRBV29-1; cdr3_aa: CSVQGLAGEFSSYNEQFF
v_call: TRBV28; cdr3_aa: CASSLRTSGRSSEQYF
v_call: TRBV5-4; cdr3_aa: CASSLESGEQYF
v_call: TRBV24-1; cdr3_aa: CATSDLGLATGELFF
v_call: TRBV9; cdr3_aa: CASSDASGSYNEQFF
v_call: TRBV5-6; cdr3_aa: CASSSGTGSGETQYF
v_call: TRBV15; cdr3_aa: CATSRDPRTGGGQPQHF
v_call: TRBV19; cdr3_aa: CASTWSSGVYNEQFF
v_call: TRBV6-5; cdr3_aa: CASEEGLPSYGYTF
v_call: TRBV5-1; cdr3_aa: CASSYRTGGMNTEAFF
v_call: TRBV24-1; cdr3_aa: CATSEVTSGEWFF
v_call: TRBV6-2/TRBV6-3; cdr3_aa: CASSWGELPGELFF
v_call: TRBV29-1; cdr3_aa: CSVPGTSGRWDEQYF
v_call: TRBV5-8; cdr3_aa: CASSYRGSGNTIYF
v_call: TRBV12-3/TRBV12-4; cdr3_aa: CASRTGGRNIQYF
v_call: TRBV3-1/TRBV3-2; cdr3_aa: CASSLGGGRVGYTF
v_call: TRBV3-1/TRBV3-2; cdr3_aa: CASSQVRLAGGPGGETQYF
v_call: TRBV2; cdr3_aa: CASAGSSYEQYF
v_call: TRBV24-1; cdr3_aa: CATSGKPGLAGGSGTDTQYF
v_call: TRBV28; cdr3_aa: CASSSTGDETQYF
v_call: TRBV4-2; cdr3_aa: CASSQEASQGNYGYTF
v_call: TRBV5-1; cdr3_aa: CASARTASYEQYF
v_call: TRBV7-8; cdr3_aa: CASSAGQGTGANVLTF
v_call: TRBV7-7; cdr3_aa: CASSTLPSVEETQYF
v_call: TRBV28; cdr3_aa: CASSAWTGTSVHTGELFF
v_call: TRBV2; cdr3_aa: CASSGGVAKNIQYF
v_call: TRBV5-1; cdr3_aa: CASRSEGSYDGYTF
v_call: TRBV19; cdr3_aa: CASSIRGPGGNEQFF
v_call: TRBV19; cdr3_aa: CASSPMTGEDTGELFF
v_call: TRBV6-5; cdr3_aa: CASSQGSVAEAFF
v_call: TRBV5-6; cdr3_aa: CASSLGVAGDEQYF
v_call: TRBV10-3; cdr3_aa: CAISVRGTSYGYTF
v_call: TRBV28; cdr3_aa: CASSPDRGLKNIQYF
v_call: TRBV6-5; cdr3_aa: CASSALAGGSETQYF
v_call: TRBV9; cdr3_aa: CASSVGQGAYGYTF
v_call: TRBV7-9; cdr3_aa: CASSLAIAGTYEQYF
v_call: TRBV6-5; cdr3_aa: CASSYSGRAYQETQYF
v_call: TRBV4-3; cdr3_aa: CASSQAQGKNEQFF
v_call: TRBV9; cdr3_aa: CASSVAGTSGNTIYF
v_call: TRBV14; cdr3_aa: CASSLGGPSGEQYF
v_call: TRBV28; cdr3_aa: CASSSDRGLGNTEAFF
v_call: TRBV27; cdr3_aa: CASSLFRGAVEQYF
v_call: TRBV29-1; cdr3_aa: CSVTRDSSYNEQFF
v_call: TRBV4-1; cdr3_aa: CASSQGTGLGITGELFF
v_call: TRBV6-5; cdr3_aa: CASSYSLSAEAFF
v_call: TRBV4-1; cdr3_aa: CASSQGTFYNEQFF
v_call: TRBV5-6; cdr3_aa: CASSFTGNTGELFF
v_call: TRBV24-1; cdr3_aa: CATSRGDPVGLQDTQYF
v_call: TRBV19; cdr3_aa: CASSMGDSHQPQHF
v_call: TRBV14; cdr3_aa: CASSQFWEGQPQHF
v_call: TRBV5-8; cdr3_aa: CASSVKETQYF